This T cell receptor (beta chain) was retrieved from a study of blood T cell repertoires in COVID-19. Study summary: The origin of the acute and convalescent COVID-19 samples was the United States, Italy and Spain. PBMCs, B-cell-depleted T cells, or T cells were the source of the cDNA or gDNA that made up the material.

This CDR3 comprises 16 residues. Germline V gives CDR1 LGHDT, CDR2 YNNKEL (reference sequence). The ends lost 0 bases at V and 0 bases at J; junction bases unmatched: 3. In the original analysis: Nucleated cell counts were estimated from reference gene primer amplification. Sequencing was performed with immunoSEQ multiplex PCR; in TCRdb, only in-frame clones are kept and a portion is missing. That table is the source of V, J and clone size, and D and trimming were worked out from the DNA. The sample records around 160,000 clones, approximately 78% being singletons. The chain employs TRBV3-1 (or the pseudogene TRBV3-2) and TRBJ2-3, with 7 bases aligning to TRBD2. The sample taken for sequencing was peripheral blood. The source of this sequence is a human donor with acute or convalescent COVID-19. The donor label of this sample is uncertain. The CDR3: CASSQEWGGSTDTQYF. The CDR3 bases are TGTGCCAGCAGCCAAGAATGGGGGGGTAGCACAGATACGCAGTATTTT.